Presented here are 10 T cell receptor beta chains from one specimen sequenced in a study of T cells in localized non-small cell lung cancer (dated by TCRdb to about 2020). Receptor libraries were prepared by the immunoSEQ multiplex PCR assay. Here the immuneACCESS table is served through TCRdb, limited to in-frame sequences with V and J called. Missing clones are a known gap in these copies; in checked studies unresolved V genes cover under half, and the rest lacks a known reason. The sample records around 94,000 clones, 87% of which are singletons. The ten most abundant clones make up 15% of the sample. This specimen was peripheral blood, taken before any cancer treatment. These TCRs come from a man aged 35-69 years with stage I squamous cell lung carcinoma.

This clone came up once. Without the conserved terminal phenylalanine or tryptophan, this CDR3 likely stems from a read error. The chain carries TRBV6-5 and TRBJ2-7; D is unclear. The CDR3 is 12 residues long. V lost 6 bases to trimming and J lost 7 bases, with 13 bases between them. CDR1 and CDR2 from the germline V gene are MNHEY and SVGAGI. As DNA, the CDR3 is TGTGCCAGCAGAGGACCCCTTTGGGAGCAGTACCTC. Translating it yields CASRGPLWEQYL.

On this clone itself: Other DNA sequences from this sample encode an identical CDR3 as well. CDR3 residues: CASSLGPPNTEAFF. In DNA, the CDR3 is TGCGCCAGCAGCTTGGGCCCCCCAAACACTGAAGCTTTCTTT. The chain is built from TRBV5-1 and TRBJ1-1; no firm D call. The CDR3 runs 14 residues. In germline, CDR1 is SGHRS, CDR2 YFSETQ. Between the trimmed V and J ends, which lost 0 bases and 2 bases, there was a span of 8 bases.

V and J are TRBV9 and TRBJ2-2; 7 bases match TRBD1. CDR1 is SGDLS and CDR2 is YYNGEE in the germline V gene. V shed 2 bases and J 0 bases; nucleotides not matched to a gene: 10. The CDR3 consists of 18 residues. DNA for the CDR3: TGTGCCAGCAGCGTGGCCCCGGGACAGCCACCGAACACCGGGGAGCTGTTTTTT. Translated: CASSVAPGQPPNTGELFF.

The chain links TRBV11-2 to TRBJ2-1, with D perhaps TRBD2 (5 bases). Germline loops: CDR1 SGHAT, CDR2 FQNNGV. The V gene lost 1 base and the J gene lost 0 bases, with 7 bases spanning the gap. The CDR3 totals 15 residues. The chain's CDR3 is CASSLAGSSYNEQFF. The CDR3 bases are TGTGCCAGCAGCTTAGCGGGGAGCTCCTACAATGAGCAGTTCTTC.

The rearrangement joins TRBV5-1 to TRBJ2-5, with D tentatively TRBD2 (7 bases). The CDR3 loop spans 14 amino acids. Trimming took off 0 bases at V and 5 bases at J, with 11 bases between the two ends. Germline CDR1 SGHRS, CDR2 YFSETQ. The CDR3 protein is CASSLEGGGETQYF. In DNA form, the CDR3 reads TGCGCCAGCAGCTTGGAAGGGGGAGGGGAGACCCAGTACTTC. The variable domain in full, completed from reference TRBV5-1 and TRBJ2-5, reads KAGVTQTPRYLIKTRGQQVTLSCSPISGHRSVSWYQQTPGQGLQFLFEYFSETQRNKGNFPGRFSGRQFSNSRSEMNVSTLELGDSALYLCASSLEGGGETQYFGPGTRLLVL.

The CDR3, as DNA: TGTGCCAGCAGTTTCGCGGACAGGTACGAGCAGTACTTC. Its protein is CASSFADRYEQYF. The chain is built from TRBV28 and TRBJ2-7, with 7 bases aligning to TRBD1. Germline CDR1 MDHEN, CDR2 SYDVKM. This CDR3 is 13 amino acids long. Unmatched junction bases numbered 3, after V lost 3 bases and J lost 4 bases.

DNA for the CDR3: TGCGCCAGCGGGGAGACTAAAAACACTGAAGCTTTCTTT. Amino acids: CASGETKNTEAFF. This sequence joins TRBV10-2 and TRBJ1-1, with D unresolved. CDR1 WSHSY and CDR2 SAAADI come from the germline V gene. The CDR3 runs 13 residues. Trimming took 8 bases from V and 2 from J, leaving 12 bases between them.

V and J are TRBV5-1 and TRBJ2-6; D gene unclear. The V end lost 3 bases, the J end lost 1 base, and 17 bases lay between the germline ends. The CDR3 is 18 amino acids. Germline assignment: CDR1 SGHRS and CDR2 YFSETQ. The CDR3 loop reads CASSSWLTLISGANVLTF. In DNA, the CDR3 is TGCGCCAGCAGCTCCTGGCTAACCCTTATATCTGGGGCCAACGTCCTGACTTTC.

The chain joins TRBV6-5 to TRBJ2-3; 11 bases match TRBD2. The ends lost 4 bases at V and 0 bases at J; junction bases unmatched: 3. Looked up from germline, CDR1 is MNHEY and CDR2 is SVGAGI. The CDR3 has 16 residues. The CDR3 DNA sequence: TGTGCCAGCAGTTTAGCGGGGGGGCCAAGCACAGATACGCAGTATTTT. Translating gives CASSLAGGPSTDTQYF.

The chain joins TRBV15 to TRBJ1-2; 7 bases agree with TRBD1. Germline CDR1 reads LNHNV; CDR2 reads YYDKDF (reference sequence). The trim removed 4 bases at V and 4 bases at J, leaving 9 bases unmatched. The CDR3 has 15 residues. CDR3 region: CATSIYRGKGYGYTF. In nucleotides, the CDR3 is TGTGCCACCAGCATTTACAGGGGAAAAGGCTATGGCTACACCTTC.